This TCR beta chain appears in the sequencing data of a study of OX40 agonist ivuxolimab in advanced cancers. At the level of the study: Of the participants, 40% to 50% had some prior anti-PD-1, anti-PD-L1 or anti-CTLA-4 therapy, which was allowed. Study-level findings and limits: Both CD4+ and CD8+ T cell populations in blood had undergone clonal expansion by week 6 at 0.1 to 3.0 mg/kg. Researchers did not establish what antigens the expanded peripheral T cells target.

TCRdb's copy holds only in-frame clones and misses some; the assay was immunoSEQ multiplex PCR. The table includes under 70,000 clones, 80% to 90% detected once. Per the germline V gene, CDR1 is MNHEY and CDR2 is SVGAGI. This CDR3 is built from 13 residues. The germline V and J ends were trimmed by 6 bases and 7 bases, with 16 bases remaining between them. This clone was counted a single time. Its antigen is unknown. The sample consisted of CD4+ or CD8+ T cells sorted from blood, taken in a trial of the OX40 agonist ivuxolimab. J is TRBJ2-7 and V is TRBV6-5; perhaps D is TRBD1 or TRBD2 (5 bases each). The sequence was collected from an adult with an advanced solid tumor such as melanoma, head and neck, liver or kidney cancer. Here the CDR3 reads CASRTGLGGEQYF. Written as DNA, the CDR3 is TGTGCCAGCAGAACGGGGCTGGGTGGAGAGCAGTACTTC.